Below are 9 T cell receptor beta chains sequenced from a single sample in a study of blood T cell repertoires in COVID-19. Method: immunoSEQ multiplex PCR; TCRdb's copy keeps in-frame clones and lacks some. Among fewer than 100,000 clones listed, roughly 83% were seen once. Sequences were obtained from peripheral blood. The receptors come from a human donor in a cohort sampled during active COVID-19.

The J gene is TRBJ2-7, the V gene TRBV3-1 (or the pseudogene TRBV3-2), with 9 bases fitting TRBD2. Germline CDR1 is LGHDT and CDR2 is YNNKEL (reference sequence). The CDR3 is made up of 18 amino acids. After removal of 4 bases from V and 4 bases from J, the junction contained 17 bases not matched to a gene. The CDR3 protein is CASSLGSSGVGKGYEQYF. In nucleotides, the CDR3 is TGTGCCAGCAGCCTAGGGTCTAGCGGGGTAGGAAAAGGGTACGAGCAGTACTTC.

This clone was seen just once. The chain joins TRBV5-4 to TRBJ2-1; 12 nucleotides line up with TRBD2. V trimming: 1 base; J trimming: 9 bases; junction bases outside the gene matches: 8. CDR1 SGHNT and CDR2 YYREEE come from the germline V gene (reference sequence). This CDR3 contains 16 residues. The chain's CDR3 is CASSLPPSGRAIEQFF. DNA of the CDR3: TGTGCCAGCAGCTTGCCCCCTAGCGGGAGGGCCATTGAGCAGTTCTTC.

The chain links TRBV9 to TRBJ2-1; a possible D gene is TRBD2 (5 bases). Germline CDR1 SGDLS, CDR2 YYNGEE. V shed 0 bases and J shed 10 bases, with 17 bases lying between them. The CDR3 runs 15 residues. The CDR3: CASSVVGWEGGEQFF. The CDR3 DNA reads as TGTGCCAGCAGCGTAGTCGGGTGGGAAGGAGGCGAGCAGTTCTTC.

V gene TRBV6-5 combines with J gene TRBJ1-1, with TRBD1 matching 7 bases. The CDR3 runs 14 residues. Germline assignment: CDR1 MNHEY and CDR2 SVGAGI. Trimming cost V 6 bases and J 5 bases; bases outside gene matches: 9. The CDR3 loop reads CASRKTGSRTEAFF. CDR3 bases: TGTGCCAGCAGGAAGACAGGGTCGAGAACTGAAGCTTTCTTT.

This chain uses TRBV7-9 with TRBJ2-1, with TRBD2 matching over 9 bases. Trimming took 4 bases from V and 3 from J; bases not matched to a gene: 7. The CDR3 covers 16 residues. Germline lookup yields CDR1 SEHNR and CDR2 FQNEAQ (reference sequence). As DNA, the CDR3 is TGTGCCAGCAGCTCATCAGGACTAGCGAACTACAATGAGCAGTTCTTC. Translating it yields CASSSSGLANYNEQFF.

The gene calls are TRBV28 and TRBJ1-2; 8 bases line up with TRBD1. CDR3 length: 14 residues. Germline loops: CDR1 MDHEN, CDR2 SYDVKM. V gave up 6 bases and J gave up 8 bases; unmatched junction bases: 11. This CDR3 is CASSLDREGIGYTF. The CDR3 DNA is TGTGCCAGCAGCTTGGACAGGGAGGGCATCGGCTACACCTTC.

The chain combines TRBV5-4 with TRBJ2-1; 15 bases are a match to TRBD2. CDR3 length equals 17 residues. V lost 2 bases, J lost 6 bases, and 6 bases stayed unmatched. CDR1 and CDR2 (germline): SGHNT, YYREEE (reference sequence). This chain's CDR3 is CASSLGTSGRRANEQFF. DNA of the CDR3: TGTGCCAGCAGCTTAGGGACTAGCGGGAGGAGGGCCAATGAGCAGTTCTTC.

This clone was counted only a few times. The rearrangement uses TRBV28 and TRBJ2-3; a possible D gene is TRBD2 (6 bases). Trimming pared 11 bases from V and 3 bases from J, leaving 24 bases between. The CDR3 contains 16 residues. Germline assignment: CDR1 MDHEN and CDR2 SYDVKM. CDR3 in DNA: TGTGCCTCAAAATTGGGATTCGGCGGGGCAACAGATACGCAGTATTTT. Translated: CASKLGFGGATDTQYF.

The chain combines TRBV27 with TRBJ2-3; 9 bases match TRBD1. The CDR3 runs 15 residues. Germline CDR1 is MNHEY and CDR2 is SMNVEV (reference sequence). The trim removed 5 bases at V and 4 bases at J, leaving 7 bases unmatched. CDR3 sequence (DNA): TGTGCCAGCAGTGACCGGGACAGGGTCGCAGATACGCAGTATTTT. This translates into CASSDRDRVADTQYF.